This entry describes one T cell receptor beta chain. No cognate antigen has been identified for it. No qualities accompany the bases; no much larger clone lies one base away. Based on the germline V gene, the CDR1 and CDR2 sequences are MNHNS and SASEGT. Its CDR3 holds 16 amino acids, cysteine through phenylalanine. CDR3 DNA only is kept here, 48 bases in frame from base 1. V is clipped by 1 base and J by 1 base, and the sequence between their germline boundaries is 13 bases long. Each collaborating institution followed its own protocols to collect whole blood in K2EDTA tubes. Collaborator samples were shipped for TCRbeta analysis as frozen whole blood, isolated PBMCs, or DNA extracted from either sample type. This sample is part of a study of blood T cell repertoires in COVID-19 (dated by TCRdb to 2018 to 2020). With respect to the entire study: Samples covering the acute and convalescent phases of COVID-19 were provided by collaborators in the United States, Italy and Spain. Nearly every sample came with metadata listing a de-identified subject ID, COVID-19 status, age in years and sex. Where HLA class I and class II types were available, the types were taken from metadata supplied by the sample provider, not from assay-based typing. Subjects who had been exposed to COVID-19, were actively infected with it, or had recovered from it provided the deeply sampled blood TCRbeta repertoires that made up the dataset. The prospective study material was composed of cDNA or gDNA derived from T cells, B-cell-depleted T cells, or PBMCs. The samples were drawn from the first 160 participants of the ongoing ImmuneRACE study and from 1,254 subjects provided by 6 global collaborators. A freely available public database, intended as a resource for researchers studying the immune response to SARS-CoV-2, is where the repertoires were released.

The immunoSEQ Assay, a bias-controlled multiplex PCR, was used to amplify TCRbeta CDR3 regions from genomic DNA. The authors processed their data as follows. Nucleated cell counts per sample were estimated from amplification of reference gene primers within the assay. Sequence reads were collapsed and filtered to measure the absolute abundance of every unique TCRbeta CDR3 rearrangement. For each sample, productive Simpson clonality was calculated as the square root of Simpson's diversity index across productive rearrangements. TCRdb provides this immuneACCESS table in a form limited to in-frame rearrangements. Some clones are lacking; in checked studies, under half of them reflect an unresolved V gene, and why the rest are absent is not known. V and J calls and clone size are as listed in that table; D and trimming were resolved from the DNA. The sample yields around 300,000 clones; approximately 85% were counted once. The ten largest clones represent approximately 7.5% of the sample.

The research as a whole found: Clinical and demographic metadata were provided uncurated, with the amount varying by source and participant.

Material for sequencing was peripheral blood. The chain was built from TRBV6-1 and TRBJ1-1; no D segment can be confidently identified. This TCR came from a human donor in a cohort sampled during active COVID-19. The DNA sequence is TGTGCCAGCAGTGAAGTATACCTCCTACCGAACACTGAAGCTTTCTTT. This is translated as CASSEVYLLPNTEAFF.